These 8 T cell receptor beta chains originate from one sample sequenced in a study of CD8 T cells in Susac syndrome. When the RNA was reverse transcribed, random hexamers were used with an input of roughly 0.5 to 1 ug. One entry per CDR3 protein, called by TCRdb with MiXCR from the immunoSEQ multiplex PCR reads. The sample has 300,000 or so distinct CDR3 sequences; 92% are singletons. The specimen sequenced was CD4+ T cells from PBMCs. The receptors shown here come from a human donor with multiple sclerosis.

The chain joins TRBV3-1 to TRBJ1-6; D unresolved. V was pared by 4 bases and J by 7 bases, with 17 bases between. Germline-derived CDR1 and CDR2 are LGHDT and YNNKEL (reference sequence). The CDR3 is 16 residues long. The CDR3 region is CASSPPLSRQNSPLHF. The CDR3 DNA reads TGTGCCAGCAGCCCCCCATTGAGCAGGCAGAATTCACCCCTCCACTTT.

V usage is TRBV5-6 and J usage is TRBJ2-3; no firm D call. The ends were cut back, 0 bases at V and 5 bases at J, with 16 bases in the middle. The V gene's germline CDR1 is SGHDT and CDR2 YYEEEE. The CDR3 consists of 16 residues. The DNA of the CDR3 is TGTGCCAGCAGCTTGGATCCACGTCCCTCCGAAGATACGCAGTATTTT. This codes for CASSLDPRPSEDTQYF.

V gene TRBV20-1 combines with J gene TRBJ2-1; D unresolved. The germline CDR1 and CDR2 sequences are DFQATT and SNEGSKA (reference sequence). V shed 4 bases and J shed 6 bases, with 16 bases lying between them. The CDR3 spans 14 residues. The CDR3 DNA reads TGCAGTGCTATACTATCCGGATCGGGCAATGAGCAGTTCTTC. It translates to CSAILSGSGNEQFF.

This rearrangement joins TRBV29-1 to TRBJ1-1; D is undetermined. There are 14 residues in the CDR3. Germline lookup yields CDR1 SQVTM and CDR2 ANQGSEA. Trimming removed 7 bases from V and 0 bases from J, with 15 bases in between. The CDR3 is CSAGESGLNTEAFF. The CDR3 DNA sequence: TGCAGCGCTGGAGAAAGCGGCCTGAACACTGAAGCTTTCTTT.

A remark on this clonotype: A junction boundary mismatches the germline segment, possibly from a read error. V gene TRBV7-7 combines with J gene TRBJ2-2, with a weak D call TRBD1 (6 bases). The CDR3 extends over 15 amino acids. CDR1 and CDR2 (germline): SSHAT, FNYEAQ (reference sequence). As DNA, the CDR3 is TGTGCTAGCAGCTTTGGACAGCCTAACACCGGGGAGCTGTTTTTT. This encodes CASSFGQPNTGELFF.

This chain connects TRBV5-5 to TRBJ1-1; maybe TRBD1 (5 bases). Trimming shortened V by 4 bases and J by 0 bases, and 13 bases separated the two germline ends. CDR1 is SGHKS and CDR2 is YYEKEE in the germline V gene (reference sequence). CDR3 size: 15 residues. As DNA, the CDR3 is TGTGCCAGCAGCAGGGCAGGGAGTTTGAACACTGAAGCTTTCTTT. This codes for CASSRAGSLNTEAFF.

The chain uses TRBV12-3 or TRBV12-4 and TRBJ1-3; D might be TRBD1 (5 bases). The V gene lost 4 bases and the J gene lost 8 bases, with 18 bases spanning the gap. The CDR3 consists of 15 residues. CDR3 bases: TGTGCCAGCAGTTCTAGACAGCCGGGAAGGGACACCATATATTTT. It is translated as CASSSRQPGRDTIYF.

This clonotype was counted a single time. This chain uses TRBV19 with TRBJ1-5; D is unresolved. The V and J ends lost 4 bases and 14 bases respectively, with 12 bases between them. Germline CDR1 is LNHDA and CDR2 is SQIVND (reference sequence). This CDR3 spans 11 amino acids. In DNA form, the CDR3 reads TGTGCCAGTAGTACCGCCCGACAAAAGCATTTT. Protein: CASSTARQKHF.